A single T cell receptor (beta chain) is shown here with its context. CDR1 and CDR2 from the germline V gene are MGHDK and SYGVNS. Trimming took 5 bases from V and 3 from J, leaving 17 bases between them. This CDR3 has 15 residues. The data stem from a study of shared clonotypes between healthy human individuals. Positively selected for CCR7, the CD45RO-negative cells used as naive CD8 cells excluded terminally differentiated effector memory CD45RA+ cells. The data were produced by immunoSEQ multiplex PCR, yet TCRdb's version contains in-frame clones alone and is incomplete. The table lists 600,000 or so clones, roughly 95% of them singletons.

The sequence came from a woman under 40 in good health. The specimen sequenced was naive CD8+ T cells sorted from blood. This chain connects TRBV25-1 to TRBJ2-7; tentatively, D is TRBD1 (6 bases). The CDR3: CASSRGRDKIYEQYF. The CDR3 DNA reads as TGTGCCAGCAGTAGAGGCAGGGACAAGATCTACGAGCAGTACTTC.